The 31 T cell receptor beta chains reported below all come from one sample, sequenced in a study of T cell responses to AZD1222 COVID-19 vaccine. Sequencing used immunoSEQ multiplex PCR; TCRdb keeps in-frame clones, though not all of them. The table includes 90,000 to 150,000 clones, approximately 87% detected once. The sample consisted of peripheral blood, taken on day 0 of AZD1222 vaccination. These receptors were obtained from an adult in good health.

The V call is TRBV19, the J call TRBJ1-4; D is ambiguous. There are 14 residues in the CDR3. Deletions cut 6 bases from V and 0 bases from J, with 8 bases between. Germline assignment: CDR1 LNHDA and CDR2 SQIVND (reference sequence). In nucleotides, the CDR3 is TGTGCCAGTAGATCGGTGACAACTAATGAAAAACTGTTTTTT. It codes for CASRSVTTNEKLFF.

This clone was detected once. The gene calls are TRBV19 and TRBJ1-1; D ambiguous. Germline assignment: CDR1 LNHDA and CDR2 SQIVND (reference sequence). CDR3 length: 13 amino acids. The V gene lost 7 bases and the J gene lost 0 bases, with 9 bases spanning the gap. CDR3: CASTMILNTEAFF. The CDR3 DNA is TGTGCCAGTACGATGATCCTGAACACTGAAGCTTTCTTT.

The genes are TRBV4-3 and TRBJ2-1; D assignment may be TRBD1 or TRBD2 (5 bases each). This CDR3 is built from 15 residues. V gave up 4 bases and J gave up 5 bases, with 15 bases separating them. Germline V CDR1 and CDR2: LGHNA, YSLEER. The CDR3 region has the DNA TGCGCCAGCAGCCTCTCCGGGACCCGCGACAATGAGCAGTTCTTC. Amino acid sequence: CASSLSGTRDNEQFF.

The V call is TRBV7-2, the J call TRBJ2-5; D could derive from TRBD1 or TRBD2 (5 bases each). V lost 0 bases, J lost 5 bases, and 13 bases lay in between. Germline V gene lookup returns CDR1 SGHTA and CDR2 FQGNSA. CDR3 size: 15 residues. The CDR3 DNA reads as TGTGCCAGCAGCTTAGCGGGACGCCTATCGGAGACCCAGTACTTC. Its protein product is CASSLAGRLSETQYF.

CDR3 DNA sequence: TGTGCCAGCAGCGTGGCAATAAACACTGAAGCTTTCTTT. Translation: CASSVAINTEAFF. The rearrangement links TRBV9 to TRBJ1-1; no clear D. V was cut by 2 bases and J by 2 bases, with 7 bases left in between. The CDR3 consists of 13 residues. Germline V gene sequence: CDR1 SGDLS, CDR2 YYNGEE.

The CDR3 protein is CASRRGTGGSYEQYF. DNA for the CDR3: TGTGCCAGCAGGCGCGGGACAGGGGGCTCCTACGAGCAGTACTTC. The rearrangement uses TRBV6-5 and TRBJ2-7; 11 positions match TRBD1. Germline V gene lookup returns CDR1 MNHEY and CDR2 SVGAGI. CDR3 length: 15 residues. V gave up 6 bases and J gave up 0 bases; unmatched junction bases: 4.

The gene calls are TRBV25-1 and TRBJ2-7, with unresolved D. The CDR3 consists of 12 residues. From germline, CDR1 is MGHDK and CDR2 SYGVNS. V lost 8 bases and J 6 bases, leaving 14 bases between the germline ends. CDR3 DNA: TGTGCCAGCGCCCGGGTTTCGGCCGAGCAGTACTTC. Translating gives CASARVSAEQYF.

The rearrangement links TRBV6-5 to TRBJ1-5; D call uncertain. The germline V gene has CDR1 MNHEY and CDR2 SVGAGI. Trimming removed 7 bases at V and 3 bases at J, with 16 bases between. The CDR3 sequence is 15 residues long. CDR3 DNA: TGTGCCAGCACCGCCGGTGTGATGTTCAATCAGCCCCAGCATTTT. This translates into CASTAGVMFNQPQHF.

V and J are TRBV3-1 (or the pseudogene TRBV3-2) and TRBJ1-1; weak D call: TRBD1 (6 bases). The CDR3 covers 16 residues. The ends were cut back, 1 base at V and 4 bases at J, with 16 bases in the middle. In germline, CDR1 is LGHDT, CDR2 YNNKEL (reference sequence). CDR3 amino acids: CASSQATGQPGTEAFF. For the CDR3, the DNA is TGTGCCAGCAGCCAAGCGACCGGACAGCCGGGCACTGAAGCTTTCTTT.

This clone was seen only a few times. This chain joins TRBV19 and TRBJ1-2; 7 bases are a match to TRBD1. After removal of 5 bases from V and 1 base from J, the junction contained 4 bases not matched to a gene. CDR1 is LNHDA, CDR2 SQIVND, per germline (reference sequence). The CDR3 spans 14 residues. In nucleotides, the CDR3 is TGTGCCAGTAGTGTAACAGGGGATAACTATGGCTACACCTTC. Translating gives CASSVTGDNYGYTF.

V is TRBV5-5 and J is TRBJ2-3; 7 bases agree with TRBD1. J lost 6 bases, V lost 4 bases, and 14 bases had no gene match. Per germline, CDR1 SGHKS and CDR2 YYEKEE (reference sequence). The length of the CDR3 is 16 residues. This CDR3 reads CASSNRDRRLFDTQYF. CDR3 DNA: TGTGCCAGCAGCAATCGGGACAGACGACTATTTGATACGCAGTATTTT.

This chain joins TRBV19 and TRBJ1-1; 8 bases align to TRBD1. This CDR3 spans 14 amino acids. After removal of 10 bases from V and 0 bases from J, the junction contained 7 bases not matched to a gene. From germline, CDR1 is LNHDA and CDR2 SQIVND (reference sequence). CDR3 sequence (DNA): TGTGCCACAGGACAGGGTTTCATGAACACTGAAGCTTTCTTT. It yields the protein CATGQGFMNTEAFF. The full variable domain, rest sourced from reference TRBV19 and TRBJ1-1, is DGGITQSPKYLFRKEGQNVTLSCEQNLNHDAMYWYRQDPGQGLRLIYYSQIVNDFQKGDIAEGYSVSREKKESFPLTVTSAQKNPTAFYLCATGQGFMNTEAFFGQGTRLTVV.

J is TRBJ1-5 and V is TRBV6-5; a possible D gene is TRBD1 (5 bases). Deletions cut 7 bases from V and 0 bases from J, with 13 bases between. CDR1 and CDR2 from the germline V gene are MNHEY and SVGAGI. This CDR3 contains 15 residues. CDR3 nucleotides: TGTGCCAGCACCCAGGGCGGGAATAGCAATCAGCCCCAGCATTTT. Translation gives CASTQGGNSNQPQHF.

The V and J genes are TRBV3-1 (or the pseudogene TRBV3-2) and TRBJ1-1, with D possibly being TRBD1 (5 bases). V lost 2 bases and J 10 bases, leaving 20 bases between the germline ends. The CDR3 covers 15 residues. Germline CDR1 and CDR2: LGHDT and YNNKEL (reference sequence). CDR3 nucleotides: TGTGCCAGCAGCCAAATAGGGGCCGGGCCAACGGGAGCTTTCTTT. Amino acids: CASSQIGAGPTGAFF.

This clone was counted once. The CDR3 DNA follows: TGTGCCAGCACAAGGAAGATTAACACTGAAGCTTTCTTT. This sequence encodes CASTRKINTEAFF. J is TRBJ1-1 and V is TRBV9; no clear D. From germline, CDR1 is SGDLS and CDR2 YYNGEE. The germline V and J ends were trimmed by 6 bases and 2 bases, with 11 bases remaining between them. The CDR3 has 13 amino acids.

This clone was observed a single time. The chain couples TRBV6-6 to TRBJ2-4, with D possibly being TRBD2 (6 bases). Trimming stripped 2 bases from V and 7 bases from J, with 15 bases between. Germline CDR1 MNHNY, CDR2 SVGAGI (reference sequence). This CDR3 comprises 15 residues. CDR3 region: CASSYEGGGWNIQYF. CDR3 nucleotides: TGTGCCAGCAGTTACGAGGGTGGGGGGTGGAACATTCAGTACTTC.

The chain carries TRBV7-8 and TRBJ2-1; 9 bases line up with TRBD2. There are 16 residues in the CDR3. Germline values: CDR1 SGHVS, CDR2 FQNEAQ. V gave up 5 bases and J gave up 4 bases; unmatched junction bases: 9. CDR3 in amino acids: CASSPRWAGGYNEQFF. The CDR3 bases are TGTGCCAGCAGCCCCCGATGGGCGGGGGGGTACAATGAGCAGTTCTTC.

The V and J genes are TRBV10-3 and TRBJ1-1; D gene unclear. CDR1 is ENHRY and CDR2 is SYGVKD in the germline V gene. V shed 4 bases and J shed 1 base, with 7 bases lying between them. The CDR3 totals 13 residues. CDR3 region: CAISVVRNTEAFF. The CDR3 nucleotides read TGTGCCATCAGTGTTGTGAGGAACACTGAAGCTTTCTTT.

This sequence joins TRBV5-4 and TRBJ2-2; the D gene is possibly TRBD2 (6 bases). Germline CDR1 is SGHNT and CDR2 is YYREEE (reference sequence). The CDR3 is 14 amino acids. V was shortened by 3 bases and J by 6 bases, with 12 bases between the two germline ends. The CDR3 sequence is CASSSKTSAGELFF. CDR3 DNA sequence: TGTGCCAGCAGCTCTAAGACTAGTGCCGGGGAGCTGTTTTTT.

V usage is TRBV7-2 and J usage is TRBJ2-3; no definite D call. V lost 5 bases and J lost 3, with 9 bases in between. Looked up from germline, CDR1 is SGHTA and CDR2 is FQGNSA. The CDR3 spans 13 residues. The CDR3 is CASSLFITDTQYF. Written as DNA, the CDR3 is TGTGCCAGCAGCCTCTTTATAACAGATACGCAGTATTTT.

The V call is TRBV11-2, the J call TRBJ1-2; 7 positions match TRBD1. The ends lost 5 bases at V and 7 bases at J; junction bases unmatched: 10. The CDR3 is made up of 14 amino acids. The germline V gene has CDR1 SGHAT and CDR2 FQNNGV. The DNA of the CDR3 is TGTGCCAGCAGCGTAACAGGGGTTCCATCTGGCTACACCTTC. Amino acid sequence: CASSVTGVPSGYTF.

This chain connects TRBV5-6 to TRBJ1-2; 9 bases are shared with TRBD1. Germline values: CDR1 SGHDT, CDR2 YYEEEE. The CDR3 has 13 amino acids. Trimming at V came to 3 bases and at J to 8 bases, leaving 5 bases not matched to a gene. The CDR3 region is CASSSGQGKGYTF. The CDR3 DNA follows: TGTGCCAGCAGCTCGGGACAGGGTAAAGGCTACACCTTC.

The V call is TRBV6-5, the J call TRBJ2-7, with 8 bases aligning to TRBD1. This CDR3 is 15 amino acids long. The V and J ends lost 6 bases and 2 bases, in that order; junction bases with no gene match: 9. CDR1 is MNHEY and CDR2 is SVGAGI in the germline V gene. CDR3 coding DNA: TGTGCCAGCAGCTTTGACAGGGGCGTCACCTACGAGCAGTACTTC. This gives the protein CASSFDRGVTYEQYF.

The genes are TRBV6-5 and TRBJ1-5; tentative D call: TRBD1 (5 bases). V lost 6 bases, J lost 7 bases, and 19 bases lay in between. CDR1 and CDR2 (germline): MNHEY, SVGAGI. CDR3 length: 15 amino acids. CDR3 amino acids: CASRAFGGRDQPQHF. CDR3 coding DNA: TGTGCCAGCAGGGCGTTCGGGGGTCGGGACCAGCCCCAGCATTTT.

This sequence joins TRBV19 and TRBJ1-1; D gene uncertain. The CDR3 has 16 amino acids. V was shortened by 7 bases and J by 11 bases, with 29 bases between the two germline ends. The germline V gene has CDR1 LNHDA and CDR2 SQIVND (reference sequence). The DNA of the CDR3 is TGTGCCAGTATATCCGATATCAGTCCAACCCAGGCTAGGGCTTTCTTT. It translates to CASISDISPTQARAFF.

This CDR3 is CASSQAQRGLAYEQYF. The CDR3 region has the DNA TGCGCCAGCAGCCAAGCTCAGAGGGGACTAGCCTACGAGCAGTACTTC. The rearrangement joins TRBV4-1 to TRBJ2-7; 8 nucleotides agree with TRBD2. Trimming at V came to 1 base and at J to 2 bases, leaving 7 bases not matched to a gene. Germline CDR1 MGHRA, CDR2 YSYEKL. The CDR3 loop spans 16 amino acids.

This chain uses TRBV19 with TRBJ2-2, with TRBD1 matching 8 bases. The CDR3 sequence is 16 residues long. The V gene's germline CDR1 is LNHDA and CDR2 SQIVND (reference sequence). J gave up 0 bases and V 4 bases, and 4 bases lay outside the gene matches. The CDR3 reads CASSTLQGANTGELFF. As DNA, the CDR3 is TGTGCCAGTAGTACGCTACAGGGGGCGAACACCGGGGAGCTGTTTTTT.

The rearrangement uses TRBV5-1 and TRBJ1-3; D is possibly TRBD1 (6 bases). Looked up from germline, CDR1 is SGHRS and CDR2 is YFSETQ. The V gene lost 4 bases and the J gene lost 0 bases, with 11 bases spanning the gap. The CDR3 has 15 amino acids. This CDR3 reads CASSGGGSSGNTIYF. DNA of the CDR3: TGCGCCAGCAGCGGGGGCGGATCCTCTGGAAACACCATATATTTT.

This CDR3 is CASSLKGETGPPLHF. The CDR3 region has the DNA TGTGCCAGCAGCTTAAAAGGAGAGACAGGGCCACCCCTCCACTTT. The chain uses TRBV11-2 and TRBJ1-6; TRBD1 matches at 7 bases. V was clipped by 2 bases and J by 11 bases; unmatched bases: 9. Germline V gene data show CDR1 as SGHAT and CDR2 as FQNNGV. The CDR3 loop spans 15 amino acids.

This sequence joins TRBV19 and TRBJ1-2; 11 nucleotides match TRBD1. Germline V lookup: CDR1 LNHDA, CDR2 SQIVND (reference sequence). This CDR3 is 14 amino acids long. The junction had 6 bases not matched to a gene; V was cut back by 8 bases and J by 4 bases. The CDR3 nucleotides read TGTGCCAGTCACCGGGACAGGGGGATCTATGGCTACACCTTC. Translating it yields CASHRDRGIYGYTF. Drawing the rest from reference TRBV19 and TRBJ1-2, the complete variable domain is DGGITQSPKYLFRKEGQNVTLSCEQNLNHDAMYWYRQDPGQGLRLIYYSQIVNDFQKGDIAEGYSVSREKKESFPLTVTSAQKNPTAFYLCASHRDRGIYGYTFGSGTRLTVV.

The chain has TRBV7-3 and TRBJ2-7; the match to TRBD2 covers 11 bases. The CDR3 consists of 14 residues. V dropped 4 bases and J dropped 3; count of bases not matched to a gene: 2. Per the germline V gene, CDR1 is SGHTA and CDR2 is FQGTGA. CDR3 DNA: TGTGCCAGCAGCTCCGGACTAGCGGGCTACGAGCAGTACTTC. It translates to CASSSGLAGYEQYF.